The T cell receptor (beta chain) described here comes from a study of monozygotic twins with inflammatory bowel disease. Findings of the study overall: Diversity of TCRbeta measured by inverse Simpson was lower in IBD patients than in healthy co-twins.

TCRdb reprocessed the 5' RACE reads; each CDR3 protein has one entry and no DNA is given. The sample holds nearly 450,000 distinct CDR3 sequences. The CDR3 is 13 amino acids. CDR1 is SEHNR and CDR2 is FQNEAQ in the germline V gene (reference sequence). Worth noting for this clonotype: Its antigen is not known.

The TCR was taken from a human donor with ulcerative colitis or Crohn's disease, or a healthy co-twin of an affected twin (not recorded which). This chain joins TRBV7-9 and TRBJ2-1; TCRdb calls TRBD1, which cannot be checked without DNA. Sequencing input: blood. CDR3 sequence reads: CASSLQGPNEQFF.